This T cell receptor beta chain was sequenced for a study of T cells in Graves' hyperthyroidism and ophthalmopathy. Amplification targeted TCR beta CDR3 regions from RNA transcripts. With the HTBI primer set, the TCR CDR3 went through a first round of RT-PCR. TCRdb reprocessed the multiplex PCR reads with MiXCR, giving one entry per CDR3 protein. Among roughly 420,000 distinct CDR3 sequences listed, roughly an eighth were seen once. This clonotype was seen at least ten times. The clonotype originates from a woman between 18 and 30 years old with Graves' hyperthyroidism. Sequencing used blood.

CDR3 bases: TGCAGTGCTAGGACAGCAGGACGGCTGAACACTGAAGCTTTCTTT. It specifies CSARTAGRLNTEAFF. This chain uses TRBV20-1 with TRBJ1-1; TRBD1 might be the D (5 bases). The CDR3 sequence is 15 residues long. Germline V gene sequence: CDR1 DFQATT, CDR2 SNEGSKA (reference sequence). The V end was cut by 3 bases, the J end by 0 bases, with 14 bases between.